This T cell receptor (beta chain) was observed in a study of T cell clones after liver transplantation. Study overall: Draws occurred before transplant, before withdrawal, and after complete or failed withdrawal. Overall study results and limits: Rather than being deleted, graft donor-reactive T cells may have moved into the graft. Circulating graft-donor-reactive CD4 TCRbeta sequences fell significantly post-transplant in 5 of 8 subjects.

Looked up from germline, CDR1 is LGHNT and CDR2 is FRNRAP. The CDR3 is 17 amino acids. V lost 2 bases to trimming and J lost 2 bases; unmatched junction nucleotides: 9. Libraries were prepared by immunoSEQ multiplex PCR; TCRdb keeps only in-frame clonotypes and omits some of them. The table has 95,000 to 130,000 clones, 90% seen once. This clone was seen only once. Its specificity is unknown. This clonotype was sampled from a human patient who received a liver transplant. Part of the T cells may come from the graft donor. This specimen was CD4+ T cells from blood, taken 12 months after liver transplant. The chain has TRBV12-5 and TRBJ2-3, with TRBD1 matching over 8 bases. As DNA, the CDR3 is TGTGCTAGTGGTTTGACTGCGGACAGGGATCCCACAGATACGCAGTATTTT. It encodes CASGLTADRDPTDTQYF.